A single sample is the source of the 26 T cell receptor beta chains below, sequenced in a study of response to subunit inactivated influenza vaccine. TCRdb itself ran the RT-PCR reads through MiXCR, one entry per CDR3 protein. The sample carries about 800,000 distinct CDR3 sequences, around 20% recorded once. The sample consisted of PBMCs from blood, taken about 5 days after vaccination. Source of these receptors: a man over 45 who received an inactivated influenza vaccine.

The V gene is TRBV5-6, the J gene TRBJ2-7; D remains unclear. CDR3 size: 15 residues. Trimming stripped 4 bases from V and 1 base from J, with 15 bases between. In germline, CDR1 is SGHDT, CDR2 YYEEEE. The CDR3 region has the DNA TGTGCCAGCAGCAGTGCGAGGCTACCTTCCTACGAGCAGTACTTC. This sequence encodes CASSSARLPSYEQYF.

This clonotype occurred a few times. V is TRBV24-1 and J is TRBJ2-1; the match to TRBD1 covers 7 bases. J gave up 6 bases and V 9 bases, and 13 bases lay outside the gene matches. The CDR3 extends over 15 amino acids. CDR1 is KGHDR and CDR2 is SFDVKD in the germline V gene. The CDR3 region has the DNA TGTGCCACCGGATACCCGGGACAGAGCTTCAATGAGCAGTTCTTC. It encodes CATGYPGQSFNEQFF.

This clonotype came up a few times. The V call is TRBV24-1, the J call TRBJ2-1, with D tentatively TRBD1 or TRBD2 (5 bases each). Between the trimmed V and J ends, which lost 6 bases and 3 bases, there was a span of 11 bases. The length of the CDR3 is 14 residues. From germline, CDR1 is KGHDR and CDR2 SFDVKD. The CDR3 DNA sequence: TGTGCCACCAGTCCGGGACGGCACTACAATGAGCAGTTCTTC. Its protein is CATSPGRHYNEQFF.

The table lists this clonotype with many counts. The V and J genes are TRBV20-1 and TRBJ2-1; a possible D gene is TRBD2 (6 bases). Germline V CDR1 and CDR2: DFQATT, SNEGSKA (reference sequence). The CDR3 is 12 residues long. V was pared by 6 bases and J by 4 bases, with 10 bases between. DNA of the CDR3: TGCAGTGCGCGGAGGGTTTACAATGAGCAGTTCTTC. This gives the protein CSARRVYNEQFF.

This clonotype showed up just a few times. The gene calls are TRBV7-2 and TRBJ2-5, with 10 bases matching TRBD2. The CDR3 loop spans 16 amino acids. The J segment lost 0 bases and the V segment lost 2 bases, leaving 3 bases of the junction unmatched. Germline V gives CDR1 SGHTA, CDR2 FQGNSA. The DNA for the CDR3 is TGTGCCAGCAGCTTAATAGCGGGAGGCCACCAAGAGACCCAGTACTTC. Translation gives CASSLIAGGHQETQYF. Supplemented by reference TRBV7-2 and TRBJ2-5, the full variable domain reads GAGVSQSPSNKVTEKGKDVELRCDPISGHTALYWYRQSLGQGLEFLIYFQGNSAPDKSGLPSDRFSAERTGGSVSTLTIQRTQQEDSAVYLCASSLIAGGHQETQYFGPGTRLLVL.

This clonotype was found a few times. V is TRBV12-3 or TRBV12-4 and J is TRBJ2-1; D may match TRBD1 or TRBD2 (5 bases each). With 2 bases removed from V and 8 bases from J, the gap between germline ends came to 16 bases. This CDR3 spans 15 amino acids. The DNA of the CDR3 is TGTGCCAGCAGTTTAAGGGGACGACGATCCGATGAGCAGTTCTTC. Amino acid sequence: CASSLRGRRSDEQFF.

This clonotype was detected a few times. The rearrangement links TRBV12-3 or TRBV12-4 to TRBJ1-5, with unresolved D. V was shortened by 6 bases and J by 9 bases, with 15 bases between the two germline ends. The CDR3 has 13 amino acids. The CDR3 here is CASSHSYFWPQHF. DNA for the CDR3: TGTGCCAGCAGCCACAGTTACTTCTGGCCCCAGCATTTT.

There are many counts of this clonotype. This chain uses TRBV7-2 with TRBJ2-3; D call uncertain. Trimming took off 5 bases at V and 2 bases at J, with 11 bases between the two ends. This CDR3 is 14 amino acids long. Germline CDR1 is SGHTA and CDR2 is FQGNSA. CDR3: CASSPLMNTDTQYF. The CDR3 DNA is TGTGCCAGCAGCCCCCTGATGAACACAGATACGCAGTATTTT.

V is TRBV20-1 and J is TRBJ2-1; D remains ambiguous. The CDR3 contains 14 residues. V gave up 4 bases and J gave up 0 bases, with 10 bases separating them. CDR1 is DFQATT and CDR2 is SNEGSKA in the germline V gene (reference sequence). The CDR3 spells CSANNGPSYNEQFF. CDR3 DNA: TGCAGTGCTAATAACGGTCCCTCCTACAATGAGCAGTTCTTC.

The chain is built from TRBV7-6 and TRBJ1-1, with D unresolved. The CDR3 is made up of 13 amino acids. Germline assignment: CDR1 SGHVS and CDR2 FNYEAQ. The V end lost 4 bases, the J end lost 1 base, and 7 bases lay between the germline ends. The CDR3 is CASSYNWNTEAFF. The CDR3 coding sequence is TGTGCCAGCAGCTACAATTGGAACACTGAAGCTTTCTTT. The full variable domain, rest sourced from reference TRBV7-6 and TRBJ1-1, is GAGVSQSPRYKVTKRGQDVALRCDPISGHVSLYWYRQALGQGPEFLTYFNYEAQQDKSGLPNDRFSAERPEGSISTLTIQRTEQRDSAMYRCASSYNWNTEAFFGQGTRLTVV.

This clonotype was seen a handful of times. V is TRBV6-6 and J is TRBJ1-1; D is uncertain. V dropped 4 bases and J dropped 3 bases, with 9 bases sitting between them. The CDR3 has 13 amino acids. From germline, CDR1 is MNHNY and CDR2 SVGAGI (reference sequence). The CDR3 region is CASSSPGYTEAFF. As DNA, the CDR3 is TGTGCCAGCAGTTCCCCGGGTTACACTGAAGCTTTCTTT.

The V and J genes are TRBV7-9 and TRBJ2-7, with D perhaps being TRBD1 or TRBD2 (5 bases each). Trimming stripped 7 bases from V and 9 bases from J, with 13 bases between. The CDR3 spans 11 residues. The V gene's germline CDR1 is SEHNR and CDR2 FQNEAQ (reference sequence). CDR3: CASTGVGAQYF. CDR3 in DNA: TGTGCCAGCACCGGGGTAGGGGCGCAGTACTTC.

This clonotype appeared a few times. The chain recombines TRBV5-1 with TRBJ2-1; D gene unclear. Trimming shortened V by 1 base and J by 9 bases, and 17 bases separated the two germline ends. This CDR3 is 15 amino acids long. CDR1 is SGHRS, CDR2 YFSETQ, per germline. CDR3 nucleotide sequence: TGCGCCAGCAGCTTGACCCCTAGGTCATCTCGTGAGCAGTTCTTC. Protein: CASSLTPRSSREQFF.

This chain uses TRBV20-1 with TRBJ2-1, with 13 bases that match TRBD2. After removal of 4 bases from V and 2 bases from J, the junction contained 5 bases not matched to a gene. The CDR3 length is 16 residues. The germline gives CDR1 DFQATT, CDR2 SNEGSKA (reference sequence). CDR3 amino acids: CSATGGLAGTYNEQFF. The CDR3 DNA is TGCAGTGCTACGGGGGGACTAGCGGGAACCTACAATGAGCAGTTCTTC.

In this sample, this clonotype turned up many times. The chain uses TRBV12-3 or TRBV12-4 and TRBJ1-4; no reliable D call. Trimming took off 3 bases at V and 8 bases at J, with 7 bases between the two ends. There are 12 residues in the CDR3. CDR3 DNA: TGTGCCAGCAGTTTCCAGCACGAAAAACTGTTTTTT. Protein: CASSFQHEKLFF.

This clonotype was seen a few times. The chain links TRBV7-8 to TRBJ2-2, with 12 bases matching TRBD1. CDR1 and CDR2 from the germline V gene are SGHVS and FQNEAQ. With 5 bases clipped from V and 8 bases from J, the junction kept 9 bases outside the gene matches. This CDR3 region has 16 residues. The CDR3 nucleotides are TGTGCCAGCAGCGCTACCGGGACAGGGGGCAGGGGGGAGCTGTTTTTT. It yields the protein CASSATGTGGRGELFF.

V is TRBV27 and J is TRBJ2-5; 7 nucleotides agree with TRBD1. V was clipped by 3 bases and J by 5 bases; unmatched bases: 6. This CDR3 is 14 amino acids long. CDR1 and CDR2 (germline): MNHEY, SMNVEV (reference sequence). The CDR3 DNA reads TGTGCCAGCAGTTTGAACAGGGGCGGGGAGACCCAGTACTTC. Encoded protein: CASSLNRGGETQYF.

This clonotype showed up just a few times. The gene calls are TRBV5-1 and TRBJ2-3; D unresolved. Trimming shortened V by 4 bases and J by 0 bases, and 12 bases separated the two germline ends. Germline CDR1 and CDR2: SGHRS and YFSETQ. This CDR3 has 15 residues. CDR3 sequence: CASSPWGSSTDTQYF. DNA for the CDR3: TGCGCCAGCAGCCCCTGGGGAAGTAGCACAGATACGCAGTATTTT.

This clonotype was seen a few times. V gene TRBV4-2 combines with J gene TRBJ2-1; 8 bases are shared with TRBD2. The germline gives CDR1 LGHNA, CDR2 YNFKEQ. The CDR3 loop spans 17 amino acids. The V segment lost 0 bases and the J segment 4 bases; nucleotides outside the gene matches: 8. The CDR3 DNA sequence: TGTGCCAGCAGCCAAGAAGCCGGGACTAGAGTTTACAATGAGCAGTTCTTC. It is translated as CASSQEAGTRVYNEQFF.

In its sample, this clonotype was seen many times. The J gene is TRBJ1-1, the V gene TRBV20-1; TRBD1 matches 7 bases. CDR3 length: 14 amino acids. With 5 bases clipped from V and 5 bases from J, the junction kept 11 bases outside the gene matches. CDR1 and CDR2 from the germline V gene are DFQATT and SNEGSKA (reference sequence). CDR3 sequence reads: CSALNRGRSTEAFF. The CDR3 DNA sequence: TGCAGTGCTTTAAACAGGGGCCGTAGTACTGAAGCTTTCTTT.

This chain links TRBV10-3 with TRBJ2-6; 11 nucleotides line up with TRBD1. V was clipped by 3 bases and J by 2 bases; unmatched bases: 6. The CDR3 has 18 amino acids. CDR1 and CDR2 (germline): ENHRY, SYGVKD. The CDR3 is CAISEGRTGGAGANVLTF. The CDR3 DNA sequence: TGTGCCATCAGTGAAGGTAGGACAGGGGGCGCTGGGGCCAACGTCCTGACTTTC.

V is TRBV7-9 and J is TRBJ2-7; 7 bases line up with TRBD2. Trimming removed 0 bases from V and 6 bases from J; junction bases left unmatched: 5. This CDR3 is built from 14 residues. The germline V gene encodes CDR1 SEHNR and CDR2 FQNEAQ (reference sequence). CDR3 loop: CASSLAGGSGEQYF. In DNA, the CDR3 is TGTGCCAGCAGCTTAGCGGGGGGGAGCGGCGAGCAGTACTTC.

This chain joins TRBV7-9 and TRBJ1-1, with unresolved D. Per the germline V gene, CDR1 is SEHNR and CDR2 is FQNEAQ (reference sequence). The CDR3 is made up of 13 amino acids. V was pared by 4 bases and J by 7 bases, with 13 bases between. CDR3 sequence: CASSSDGPFEAFF. CDR3 in DNA: TGTGCCAGCAGCTCCGACGGACCGTTTGAAGCTTTCTTT.

This clonotype showed up just a few times. The V gene is TRBV7-9, the J gene TRBJ2-5; 8 bases align to TRBD1. With V trimmed by 6 bases and J by 5 bases, 11 bases remained unmatched. This CDR3 comprises 15 residues. Germline CDR1 and CDR2: SEHNR and FQNEAQ (reference sequence). The CDR3, as DNA: TGTGCCAGCAGTTTCGGACAGGGATCAAGTGAGACCCAGTACTTC. Protein: CASSFGQGSSETQYF.

V usage is TRBV4-2 and J usage is TRBJ2-5; D perhaps matches TRBD2 (6 bases). Germline assignment: CDR1 LGHNA and CDR2 YNFKEQ. The CDR3 contains 15 residues. V lost 0 bases and J lost 5, with 13 bases in between. The CDR3 DNA reads as TGTGCCAGCAGCCAAGAGGACGGCCGGGGGGAGACCCAGTACTTC. As protein: CASSQEDGRGETQYF.

This clonotype occurred a few times. The chain couples TRBV4-2 to TRBJ2-5; TRBD2 matches 7 bases. Looked up from germline, CDR1 is LGHNA and CDR2 is YNFKEQ. After removal of 0 bases from V and 2 bases from J, the junction contained 3 bases not matched to a gene. CDR3 length equals 15 residues. CDR3 loop: CASSQDPGGQETQYF. The CDR3 coding sequence is TGTGCCAGCAGCCAAGATCCCGGGGGGCAAGAGACCCAGTACTTC.